The 18 T cell receptor beta chains below come from one sample, sequenced in a study of T cells in Graves' hyperthyroidism and ophthalmopathy. RNA transcripts were the template for amplifying TCR beta CDR3 regions. TCR CDR3 regions were first amplified by RT-PCR with HTBI primers. Each CDR3 protein is one row after TCRdb ran MiXCR on the multiplex PCR reads. Here the sample spans about 380,000 distinct CDR3 sequences, about 15% being singletons. Sequenced: blood. These receptor sequences come from a woman in her sixties or seventies with Graves' hyperthyroidism.

In this sample, this clonotype turned up many times. V is TRBV12-3 or TRBV12-4 and J is TRBJ2-2; weak D call: TRBD2 (8 bases). CDR3 length equals 15 residues. V was clipped by 5 bases and J by 4 bases, with 14 bases between them. CDR3 DNA: TGTGCCAGCAGTGACGGGAGGGGGCGCACCGGGGAGCTGTTTTTT. It codes for CASSDGRGRTGELFF.

The genes are TRBV20-1 and TRBJ1-1; D gene ambiguous. Between the trimmed V and J ends, which lost 3 bases and 1 base, there was a span of 12 bases. In germline, CDR1 is DFQATT, CDR2 SNEGSKA (reference sequence). This CDR3 is 14 amino acids long. CDR3 protein: CSARDAQRNTEAFF. The CDR3 DNA reads TGCAGTGCTAGGGATGCCCAGCGGAACACTGAAGCTTTCTTT.

This clonotype was recorded once. The chain combines TRBV19 with TRBJ2-7; TRBD1 agrees at 11 bases. The CDR3 spans 15 residues. J was trimmed by 3 bases and V by 5 bases; bases with no gene match: 6. Germline CDR1 is LNHDA and CDR2 is SQIVND (reference sequence). CDR3 loop: CASSGGTGGFYEQYF. CDR3 DNA sequence: TGTGCCAGTAGTGGGGGGACAGGGGGTTTCTACGAGCAGTACTTC.

This clonotype has just a few counts. The chain joins TRBV12-3 or TRBV12-4 to TRBJ2-2, with D uncertain. This CDR3 has 12 amino acids. Trimming cost V 6 bases and J 4 bases, with 6 bases left between them. CDR3 in amino acids: CASRPRTGELFF. The CDR3 DNA is TGTGCCAGCAGACCCCGCACCGGGGAGCTGTTTTTT.

With regard to this clonotype: One end of the junction does not line up with germline, which may come from a read error. J is TRBJ2-2 and V is TRBV18; D remains ambiguous. The CDR3 length is 15 residues. CDR1 KGHSH and CDR2 LQKENI come from the germline V gene. This CDR3 reads CASPPRTGYTGELFF. The DNA of the CDR3 is TGTGCCAGCCCACCACGGACGGGCTACACCGGGGAGCTGTTTTTT.

This clonotype was seen many times. The chain combines TRBV12-3 or TRBV12-4 with TRBJ1-3, with D unclear. V shed 6 bases and J shed 3 bases, with 15 bases lying between them. This CDR3 has 15 amino acids. CDR3 sequence: CASRPWRPVGNTIYF. The CDR3 DNA reads as TGTGCCAGCAGGCCTTGGCGGCCGGTTGGAAACACCATATATTTT.

This clonotype has at least ten counts. V is TRBV18 and J is TRBJ1-2; D is uncertain. Germline-derived CDR1 and CDR2 are KGHSH and LQKENI. The CDR3 is 13 amino acids. V lost 1 base to trimming and J lost 8 bases, with 11 bases between them. CDR3 nucleotides: TGTGCCAGCTCACCACAGGACGGGGAGGGCTACACCTTC. Encoded protein: CASSPQDGEGYTF.

This clonotype was recorded at least ten times. The V call is TRBV18, the J call TRBJ2-1; 8 nucleotides match TRBD2. The CDR3 covers 14 residues. The V gene's germline CDR1 is KGHSH and CDR2 LQKENI. The V segment lost 2 bases and the J segment 6 bases; nucleotides outside the gene matches: 3. The CDR3 spells CASSPGTSANEQFF. The CDR3 bases are TGTGCCAGCTCACCAGGGACTAGTGCCAATGAGCAGTTCTTC.

This clonotype was recorded at least ten times. The rearrangement joins TRBV2 to TRBJ1-1, with 12 bases matching TRBD1. This CDR3 region has 14 residues. Germline V CDR1 and CDR2: SNHLY, FYNNEI. The junction had 11 bases not matched to a gene; V was cut back by 11 bases and J by 7 bases. CDR3 DNA: TGTGCCGCGAGGGGACAGGGGGCGAAGGGTGAAGCTTTCTTT. Protein: CAARGQGAKGEAFF.

Comments on this clonotype: One end of the junction fails to match germline, which may point to a read error. V gene TRBV28 combines with J gene TRBJ1-1; D is unclear. CDR1 is MDHEN, CDR2 SYDVKM, per germline. This CDR3 spans 16 amino acids. This chain's CDR3 is CASSFLTGQLNTEAFF. In DNA form, the CDR3 reads TGTGCCAGCAGTTTTCTTACTGGGCAGTTGAACACTGAAGCCTTCTTT.

The CDR3 bases are TGTGCCAGCAGCTCCACGGGATTGGGAGTACACTATGGCTACACCTTC. Translating it yields CASSSTGLGVHYGYTF. The J gene is TRBJ1-2, the V gene TRBV28; no firm D call. V gave up 6 bases and J gave up 3 bases, with 20 bases separating them. The CDR3 consists of 16 residues. CDR1 MDHEN and CDR2 SYDVKM come from the germline V gene.

At least ten counts were recorded for this clonotype. V gene TRBV5-1 combines with J gene TRBJ2-1; D is possibly TRBD2 (6 bases). The germline V gene has CDR1 SGHRS and CDR2 YFSETQ. The V end lost 2 bases, the J end lost 9 bases, and 21 bases lay between the germline ends. The CDR3 loop spans 16 amino acids. DNA for the CDR3: TGCGCCAGCAGCTTAGGAATAGCGGCCCTAGCGAGTGAGCAGTTCTTC. It yields the protein CASSLGIAALASEQFF.

This clonotype was counted at least ten times. This chain uses TRBV11-3 with TRBJ2-1; the match to TRBD1 covers 8 bases. The CDR3 totals 15 residues. V trimming: 4 bases; J trimming: 1 base; junction bases outside the gene matches: 3. Germline V gene sequence: CDR1 SGHNT, CDR2 YENEEA. The CDR3 is CASSSRTGSYNEQFF. CDR3 DNA sequence: TGTGCCAGCAGCTCGCGGACAGGGTCCTACAATGAGCAGTTCTTC.

This clonotype has at least ten counts. The chain has TRBV20-1 and TRBJ1-1; D possibly corresponds to TRBD1 (5 bases). V lost 6 bases and J lost 1, with 9 bases in between. Germline V CDR1 and CDR2: DFQATT, SNEGSKA (reference sequence). The CDR3 has 12 amino acids. The CDR3 sequence: CSARQRNTEAFF. CDR3 nucleotide sequence: TGCAGTGCGAGACAGCGGAACACTGAAGCTTTCTTT.

J is TRBJ2-7 and V is TRBV2, with 11 bases lining up with TRBD1. The ends lost 5 bases at V and 7 bases at J; junction bases unmatched: 7. This CDR3 has 14 residues. The germline gives CDR1 SNHLY, CDR2 FYNNEI. CDR3 sequence reads: CASSLGQGAKEQYF. The CDR3 DNA reads as TGTGCCAGCAGTCTAGGACAGGGGGCGAAGGAGCAGTACTTC.

This clonotype was counted ten times or more. The V gene is TRBV6-1, the J gene TRBJ2-7, with D tentatively TRBD1 (5 bases). Per germline, CDR1 MNHNS and CDR2 SASEGT. The CDR3 is 13 residues long. Trimming cost V 5 bases and J 2 bases, with 10 bases left between them. The CDR3 DNA is TGTGCCAGCAGTCAAGGGGCGGCCTACGAGCAGTACTTC. Its translation is CASSQGAAYEQYF.

This clonotype has at least ten counts. The genes are TRBV5-1 and TRBJ2-7; TRBD1 might be the D (7 bases). CDR1 and CDR2 (germline): SGHRS, YFSETQ. The CDR3 is made up of 13 amino acids. The germline V and J ends were trimmed by 4 bases and 6 bases, with 14 bases remaining between them. The CDR3 DNA follows: TGCGCCAGCAGCACACGACAGGGAGGCGAGCAGTACTTC. This gives the protein CASSTRQGGEQYF.

The chain is built from TRBV29-1 and TRBJ2-3, with unresolved D. In germline, CDR1 is SQVTM, CDR2 ANQGSEA. V lost 2 bases to trimming and J lost 1 base, with 10 bases between them. There are 14 residues in the CDR3. CDR3 nucleotide sequence: TGCAGCGTTGAACTCGGTGAGCGCACAGATACGCAGTATTTT. Residues: CSVELGERTDTQYF.